The present entry profiles one T cell receptor beta chain with its context. The data derive from a study of shared clonotypes between healthy human individuals. The assay was immunoSEQ multiplex PCR, and TCRdb's table has in-frame clones only and misses some. The sample yields 600,000 to 700,000 clones, 73% seen once. The specimen sequenced was memory CD4+ T cells sorted from blood. Subset specified: CD45RA-negative fraction. The clonotype was recovered from a woman in her twenties or thirties in good health.

CDR3 in DNA: TGTGCCAGCAGGGACAGCTCCTACGAGCAGTACTTC. Its translation is CASRDSSYEQYF. The chain recombines TRBV2 with TRBJ2-7; D possibly corresponds to TRBD1 (6 bases). The germline gives CDR1 SNHLY, CDR2 FYNNEI. Deletions cut 6 bases from V and 0 bases from J, with 6 bases between. The CDR3 totals 12 residues. Full variable domain (rest looked up from reference TRBV2 and TRBJ2-7): EPEVTQTPSHQVTQMGQEVILRCVPISNHLYFYWYRQILGQKVEFLVSFYNNEISEKSEIFDDQFSVERPDGSNFTLKIRSTKLEDSAMYFCASRDSSYEQYFGPGTRLTVT.